The source of this TCR beta chain is a study of T cell repertoires in cytomegalovirus infection (dated by TCRdb to the late 2010s). For context, the study as a whole: Because public TCR beta signatures pointed to carriage of CMV infection together with the matching HLA type, the HLA type of each donor mattered for the analysis.

Sequencer: Illumina HiSeq 1500. TCRdb reworked the public reads: Q25 trimming with fastp, MiXCR clone assembly, productive beta chains retained. Rows are unified per CDR3 protein, each entry keeping the most common DNA and genes. A total of approximately 500,000 distinct CDR3 sequences appear in this sample, about 11% of them only once. The ten largest account for 10% of the sample. Of note for this clonotype: The target of this receptor is not known. No clone much larger than this one lies a single base away; base qualities are absent.

Study-wide conclusions, independent of this receptor: The ex vivo response was dominated by HLA-C-restricted CMV-specific TCR beta clonotypes, which also provided the single most frequent clonotype in two of eight donors. Carriers of CMV infection plus the relevant HLA type were discriminated by the cumulative frequency of public TCR beta family members in the study cohort and in an independent roughly 400-donor cohort.

This TCR was recovered from a human donor in good health (CMV status not recorded). Some clones in this sample may be carry-over from other donors' samples. Sequences were obtained from PBMCs.

The DNA reads TGTGCCACCAGTGATTTCGCAGGGGCCGGCTACACCTTC. Translation gives CATSDFAGAGYTF. The chain is assembled from TRBV24-1 and TRBJ1-2, with a tentative D gene TRBD1 over 6 matching bases. Measured from the cysteine to the phenylalanine, the CDR3 is 13 residues long. Of the read, only the CDR3 DNA is kept; its 39 bases are in frame from base 1. A distance of 10 bases separates the germline ends of V and J, which lose 1 base and 8 bases respectively. The germline V gene gives CDR1 as KGHDR and CDR2 as SFDVKD.